These T cell receptor beta chains were read from a single sample in a study of OX40 agonist ivuxolimab in advanced cancers. Generated by immunoSEQ multiplex PCR, the TCRdb table keeps only in-frame clones and is missing some. The sample carries just over 90,000 clones, more than 85% recorded once. The starting material was CD4+ or CD8+ T cells sorted from blood, obtained in a trial of the OX40 agonist ivuxolimab. All receptors come from an adult with an advanced solid tumor such as melanoma, head and neck, liver or kidney cancer. The CDR3 runs from the conserved cysteine through the conserved F or W. The D gene is left open where the match is weak. Clone size is not always given. Where it is, it says once, few, many or a class for expanded clones.

TRBJ2-7 | . | . | TRBV27 | CASSFNQGRVFYEQYF | TGTGCCAGCAGTTTTAACCAGGGGAGGGTTTTTTACGAGCAGTACTTC
TRBJ1-1 | . | . | TRBV19 | CASQGHRNTEAFF | TGTGCCAGTCAGGGGCACAGGAACACTGAAGCTTTCTTT
TRBJ2-3 | . | . | TRBV11-2 | CASSPRGNVADTQYF | TGTGCCAGCAGCCCTAGGGGGAACGTCGCAGATACGCAGTATTTT
TRBJ2-5 | TRBD1 | . | TRBV29-1 | CSVIRDRVGSSQETQYF | TGCAGCGTTATCCGGGACAGGGTTGGGTCTTCTCAAGAGACCCAGTACTTC
TRBJ1-5 | . | . | TRBV19 | CASSIVAGNQPQHF | TGTGCCAGTAGTATAGTGGCAGGGAATCAGCCCCAGCATTTT
TRBJ2-7 | TRBD2 | . | TRBV19 | CASAASGGGYEQYF | TGTGCCAGCGCTGCTAGCGGTGGGGGCTACGAGCAGTACTTC
TRBJ2-1 | . | . | TRBV6-4 | CASSDSAQSSYNEQFF | TGTGCCAGCAGTGACTCGGCCCAAAGCTCCTACAATGAGCAGTTCTTC
TRBJ2-7 | . | once | TRBV6-4 | CASSEWAGDEQYF | TGTGCCAGCAGTGAGTGGGCCGGAGACGAGCAGTACTTC
TRBJ2-2 | . | . | TRBV6-5 | CASTFANTGELFF | TGTGCCAGCACATTCGCGAACACCGGGGAGCTGTTTTTT
TRBJ2-7 | TRBD1 | . | TRBV14 | CASSPGQVIHYEQYF | TGTGCCAGCAGCCCCGGACAGGTTATACACTACGAGCAGTACTTC
TRBJ1-2 | . | . | TRBV29-1 | CSVPQGFNYGYTF | TGCAGCGTGCCTCAGGGGTTTAACTATGGCTACACCTTC
TRBJ2-1 | TRBD2 | . | TRBV11-2 | CASSHPGLADNEQFF | TGTGCCAGCAGTCATCCGGGACTAGCGGACAATGAGCAGTTCTTC
TRBJ1-2 | . | . | TRBV9 | CASSVAPRSEGYTF | TGTGCCAGCAGCGTAGCGCCGCGGAGTGAAGGCTACACCTTC
TRBJ2-7 | . | . | TRBV19 | CASSPIGFEQYF | TGTGCCAGTAGTCCGATCGGTTTCGAGCAGTACTTC
TRBJ2-7 | TRBD2 | once | TRBV7-8 | CASSLTSGRVYEQYF | TGTGCCAGCAGCTTAACTAGCGGGAGGGTCTACGAGCAGTACTTC
TRBJ2-4 | . | . | TRBV11-2 | CASGGRTKNIQYF | TGTGCCAGTGGCGGGCGGACCAAAAACATTCAGTACTTC
TRBJ2-3 | . | . | TRBV4-1 | CASSRSAGPPHVPRTDTQYF | TGCGCCAGCAGCCGCTCGGCGGGACCACCCCATGTACCACGCACAGATACGCAGTATTTT
TRBJ2-5 | . | . | TRBV9 | CASSPGDETQYF | TGTGCCAGCAGCCCCGGGGACGAGACCCAGTACTTC
TRBJ2-2 | . | . | TRBV10-1 | CASSVNPGELFF | TGCGCCAGCAGTGTGAACCCCGGGGAGCTGTTTTTT
TRBJ1-2 | . | . | TRBV6-5 | CASSYRLRDGGYTF | TGTGCCAGCAGTTATCGCCTCCGGGACGGCGGCTACACCTTC
TRBJ2-7 | TRBD2 | . | TRBV7-2 | CASSPGGAWYEQYF | TGTGCCAGCAGCCCCGGGGGGGCCTGGTACGAGCAGTACTTC
TRBJ2-5 | TRBD1 | . | TRBV5-5 | CASSGREQGAETQYF | TGTGCCAGCAGCGGGAGGGAACAGGGGGCTGAGACCCAGTACTTC
TRBJ2-2 | . | . | TRBV6-6 | CASSAPNTGELFF | TGTGCCAGCAGCGCACCGAACACCGGGGAGCTGTTTTTT
TRBJ2-3 | . | . | TRBV5-1 | CASSSGTHMGDTQYF | TGCGCCAGCAGCTCCGGGACACACATGGGAGATACGCAGTATTTT
TRBJ2-1 | . | . | TRBV19 | CASSIDPASKAYNEQFF | TGTGCCAGTAGTATTGATCCGGCCTCGAAGGCCTACAATGAGCAGTTCTTC
TRBJ1-2 | . | once | TRBV29-1 | CSVADRDPKRGYYGYTF | TGCAGCGTTGCCGACCGGGACCCCAAAAGGGGGTACTATGGCTACACCTTC
TRBJ1-5 | . | once | TRBV4-1 | CASSQDPDQPQHF | TGCGCCAGCAGCCAAGATCCCGATCAGCCCCAGCATTTT
TRBJ1-2 | . | . | TRBV9 | CASSVAPLLNYGYTF | TGTGCCAGCAGCGTAGCCCCCCTCTTGAACTATGGCTACACCTTC
TRBJ2-1 | TRBD2 | . | TRBV27 | CASSLSGEGRYGDEQFF | TGTGCCAGCAGCTTAAGCGGGGAGGGCCGATACGGCGATGAGCAGTTCTTC
TRBJ1-3 | TRBD1 | . | TRBV7-9 | CASSPTGGAAGNTIYF | TGTGCCAGCAGCCCGACAGGGGGCGCAGCTGGAAACACCATATATTTT
TRBJ2-1 | . | . | TRBV2 | CASESGLRYNEQFF | TGTGCCAGCGAGTCCGGACTCAGATACAATGAGCAGTTCTTC
TRBJ2-7 | . | . | TRBV7-9 | CASSPPRGPSAEQYF | TGTGCCAGCAGCCCGCCGCGGGGACCCTCCGCCGAGCAGTACTTC
TRBJ1-6 | . | . | TRBV13 | CASSLGMGSPLHF | TGTGCCAGCAGCTTAGGGATGGGGTCACCCCTCCACTTT
TRBJ1-5 | . | . | TRBV2 | CASSASGNSNQPQHF | TGTGCCAGCAGTGCATCCGGAAATAGCAATCAGCCCCAGCATTTT
TRBJ1-2 | . | . | TRBV9 | CASSGGLYGYTF | TGTGCCAGCAGCGGGGGACTATATGGCTACACCTTC
TRBJ2-1 | TRBD2 | . | TRBV30 | CAWKGGRSFYNEQFF | TGTGCCTGGAAAGGCGGGAGGTCCTTCTACAATGAGCAGTTCTTC
TRBJ2-5 | . | once | TRBV7-3 | CASSPAAAREETQYF | TGTGCCAGCAGCCCCGCGGCAGCGAGGGAAGAGACCCAGTACTTC